This T cell receptor (beta chain) was captured by sequencing in a study of CXCR3-negative and CXCR3-positive naive CD8 T cells. This CDR3 has 18 residues. Germline assignment: CDR1 MDHEN and CDR2 SYDVKM. Naive CD8+ T cells showed a CD45RO-CCR7+CD27+CD95- phenotype. All TRB cDNA libraries came from 5' RACE performed with UMI labels. TCRdb reprocessed the 5' RACE reads and stores each CDR3 protein as one record, lacking DNA. The sample holds roughly 71,000 distinct CDR3 sequences. The TCR comes from a human donor in good health. Some clones in this sample may be carry-over from other donors' samples. The sequenced sample was naive CXCR3- CD8+ T cells from blood. Subset meaning: CD45RO-CCR7+CD27+CD95- naive CD8+ T cells lacking CXCR3 (TNR3-). V is TRBV28 and J is TRBJ2-7; absent DNA, TCRdb's TRBD2 call cannot be checked. This chain's CDR3 is CASSLQVRATSGSYEQYF.